Described below is a single TCR beta chain sequence and its context. Its antigen is currently unknown. V lost 1 base to trimming and J lost 1 base, with 11 bases between them. Per the germline V gene, CDR1 is SGHNT and CDR2 is YYREEE (reference sequence). This CDR3 comprises 16 residues. The sample originates from a study of beta chain features in type 1 diabetes. Study-wide results and caveats: Within the patient group, naive, central memory and Treg TCRB repertoires appeared more similar to each other than within healthy donors. The study found moderately but significantly shorter TCRB CDR3s in all four CD4+ subsets of Type 1 diabetes patients.

Every isolated RNA sample was fully reverse transcribed, so sequencing captured expressed TCRB transcripts. Generated by immunoSEQ multiplex PCR, the TCRdb table keeps only in-frame clones and is missing some. This sample has tens of thousands of clones, with about 52% found just once. Sequenced sample: stem cell memory CD4+ T cells from blood. The gene calls are TRBV5-4 and TRBJ2-2, with D maybe TRBD1 (6 bases). The TCR originated in a man under 40 with type 1 diabetes. In DNA, the CDR3 is TGTGCCAGCAGCTTGACAGGGCTGGGGAACACCGGGGAGCTGTTTTTT. Its protein is CASSLTGLGNTGELFF.